Listed below are T cell receptor beta chains from one sample, sequenced in a study of T cell responses to AZD1222 COVID-19 vaccine. The repertoire was sequenced with immunoSEQ multiplex PCR; TCRdb's copy has only in-frame clones and lacks some. The sample holds about 160,000 clones, around 95% seen once. Source: peripheral blood, taken on day 0 of AZD1222 vaccination. These receptors were obtained from an adult in good health. Both conserved end residues are part of each CDR3. A D gene is named only where the DNA matches it firmly. Not all rows give a size; the values are once, few, many and, for expanded clones, a class.

>.|TRBJ1-4|TRBV5-4|.
CASSLLGNNEKLFF
TGTGCCAGCAGCTTATTGGGGAATAATGAAAAACTGTTTTTT
>.|TRBJ2-3|TRBV7-9|.
CASSLGSADTQYF
TGTGCCAGCAGCTTGGGAAGTGCGGATACGCAGTATTTT
>.|TRBJ1-2|TRBV28|.
CASEQPYNYGYTF
TGTGCCAGCGAGCAACCCTACAACTATGGCTACACCTTC
>TRBD1|TRBJ2-1|TRBV7-2|.
CASSGDRGSYNEQFF
TGTGCCAGCAGTGGCGACAGGGGATCCTACAATGAGCAGTTCTTC
>TRBD2|TRBJ2-3|TRBV24-1|.
CATSDVLAGGPYNADTQYF
TGTGCCACCAGTGATGTTCTAGCGGGGGGCCCATACAACGCAGATACGCAGTATTTT
>.|TRBJ2-4|TRBV3-1/TRBV3-2|.
CASSRRQSLAKNIQYF
TGTGCCAGCAGCCGAAGACAGAGCTTAGCCAAAAACATTCAGTACTTC
>.|TRBJ2-5|TRBV4-2|.
CASSQSLLEASQETQYF
TGTGCCAGCAGCCAGAGTTTACTAGAAGCGTCACAAGAGACCCAGTACTTC
>.|TRBJ2-1|TRBV18|.
CASSYGTWGNEQFF
TGTGCCAGCTCATACGGGACATGGGGCAATGAGCAGTTCTTC
>TRBD1|TRBJ1-2|TRBV5-1|.
CASSLVIGGPSYGYTF
TGCGCCAGCAGCTTGGTGATAGGGGGCCCGTCCTATGGCTACACCTTC
>.|TRBJ2-1|TRBV27|once
CASSPIGQGSEQFF
TGTGCCAGCAGTCCAATTGGTCAGGGCAGTGAGCAGTTCTTC
>.|TRBJ1-2|TRBV28|.
CASSLSQWARYTF
TGTGCCAGCAGTTTATCCCAATGGGCCCGCTACACCTTC
>.|TRBJ2-3|TRBV7-8|.
CASSQRLGTDTQYF
TGTGCCAGCAGCCAACGTCTCGGCACAGATACGCAGTATTTT
>.|TRBJ1-1|TRBV5-5|.
CASSLVGRTEAFF
TGTGCCAGCAGCTTGGTCGGAAGGACTGAAGCTTTCTTT
>TRBD1|TRBJ1-4|TRBV9|.
CASSTQGALATNEKLFF
TGTGCCAGCAGCACACAGGGGGCCCTCGCAACTAATGAAAAACTGTTTTTT
>.|TRBJ2-5|TRBV24-1|.
CATSDYPKGETQYF
TGTGCCACCAGTGATTATCCGAAAGGGGAGACCCAGTACTTC
>.|TRBJ1-3|TRBV6-5|.
CASSEGSSGNTIYF
TGTGCCAGCAGCGAGGGGAGCTCTGGAAACACCATATATTTT
>.|TRBJ2-5|TRBV28|.
CASSSSGASETQYF
TGTGCCAGCAGTTCCTCGGGGGCCTCAGAGACCCAGTACTTC
>TRBD1|TRBJ1-6|TRBV3-1/TRBV3-2|.
CASSQDFFGTGASSPLHF
TGTGCCAGCAGCCAAGATTTTTTCGGGACAGGGGCTAGTTCACCCCTCCACTTT
>.|TRBJ2-2|TRBV10-3|.
CANRPEQGWGTGELFF
TGTGCCAACCGGCCAGAACAGGGTTGGGGGACCGGGGAGCTGTTTTTT
>TRBD2|TRBJ2-3|TRBV6-5|.
CASSYSAGEPDTQYF
TGTGCCAGCAGTTACTCAGCGGGAGAGCCAGATACGCAGTATTTT
>.|TRBJ2-1|TRBV6-2/TRBV6-3|.
CASSYLSGNEQFF
TGTGCCAGCAGTTACCTTAGCGGCAATGAGCAGTTCTTC
>.|TRBJ1-5|TRBV6-1|.
CASSEWTDSNQPQHF
TGTGCCAGCAGTGAATGGACAGATAGCAATCAGCCCCAGCATTTT
>.|TRBJ1-3|TRBV29-1|.
CSAIGGNTIYF
TGCAGCGCCATTGGAGGAAACACCATATATTTT
>.|TRBJ1-2|TRBV28|.
CASSPRGSFNGYTF
TGTGCCAGCAGTCCCCGGGGCTCGTTTAACGGCTACACCTTC
>.|TRBJ1-2|TRBV5-5|.
CASSLGQGTLNYGYTF
TGTGCCAGCAGCTTGGGGCAGGGGACCCTTAACTATGGCTACACCTTC
>.|TRBJ2-1|TRBV12-3/TRBV12-4|.
CASSFGGGVLQFF
TGTGCCAGCAGTTTCGGAGGGGGCGTATTGCAGTTCTTC
>.|TRBJ1-5|TRBV19|few
CASSIVGEGDNQPQHF
TGTGCCAGTAGTATAGTAGGGGAAGGCGACAATCAGCCCCAGCATTTT
>.|TRBJ1-4|TRBV30|.
CAWSGSVGTRNEKLFF
TGTGCCTGGAGTGGGTCCGTAGGGACGCGGAATGAAAAACTGTTTTTT